The 2 T cell receptor beta chains in this list originate from one sample, sequenced in a study of cytomegalovirus exposure and HLA in healthy donors. Primers: 60 Vbeta forward and 13 Jbeta reverse. Some clones are missing from TCRdb's copy, which holds only in-frame ones; the method was immunoSEQ multiplex PCR. Found here are 150,000 to 180,000 clones, roughly three quarters of them singletons; the top ten hold over 10%. The sequencing sample was made of PBMCs. These receptors were obtained from a man between 25 and 39 years old in good health and CMV-seropositive.

This rearrangement joins TRBV28 to TRBJ1-2; perhaps TRBD1 as D (5 bases). The V gene lost 6 bases and the J gene lost 8 bases, with 16 bases spanning the gap. CDR1 MDHEN and CDR2 SYDVKM come from the germline V gene. This CDR3 is 13 amino acids long. CDR3 in DNA: TGTGCCAGCAGGGGGAGGAGGGGCGAAGGCTACACCTTC. This translates into CASRGRRGEGYTF.

The chain employs TRBV4-2 and TRBJ1-2, with D uncertain. CDR1 and CDR2 from the germline V gene are LGHNA and YNFKEQ. The V gene lost 0 bases and the J gene lost 8 bases, with 13 bases spanning the gap. CDR3 size: 14 residues. The CDR3 DNA reads as TGTGCCAGCAGCCAAGATCGTCCCACCGGGGGCTACACCTTC. As protein: CASSQDRPTGGYTF.